Shown below are 10 T cell receptor beta chains from a single sample sequenced in a study of response to subunit inactivated influenza vaccine. TCRdb ran MiXCR on the RT-PCR reads and lists one entry per CDR3 protein. Here the sample spans 750,000 to 850,000 distinct CDR3 sequences, roughly 20% being singletons. The sequencing used PBMCs from blood, collected 4 to 6 days after vaccination. The receptors were sampled from a man aged 50 or older who received an inactivated influenza vaccine.

J is TRBJ1-1 and V is TRBV12-3 or TRBV12-4; the D is unclear. This CDR3 comprises 15 residues. V lost 1 base, J lost 0 bases, and 9 bases lay in between. CDR3 bases: TGTGCCAGCAGTTTAGGCGGCAGCTTGAACACTGAAGCTTTCTTT. Residues: CASSLGGSLNTEAFF.

This clonotype occurred a few times. V and J are TRBV10-3 and TRBJ2-3, with TRBD2 matching 10 bases. Germline CDR1 ENHRY, CDR2 SYGVKD. The CDR3 contains 14 residues. The ends lost 7 bases at V and 4 bases at J; junction bases unmatched: 5. DNA of the CDR3: TGTGCCATCACGCCTAGCGGGAGCGCAGATACGCAGTATTTT. This codes for CAITPSGSADTQYF.

Only a few counts were recorded for this clonotype. The rearrangement uses TRBV7-9 and TRBJ2-2; 7 nucleotides line up with TRBD1. Trimming cost V 4 bases and J 0 bases; bases outside gene matches: 5. CDR1 SEHNR and CDR2 FQNEAQ come from the germline V gene (reference sequence). The CDR3 extends over 16 amino acids. In DNA form, the CDR3 reads TGTGCCAGCAGCTACCCCGGGACAGCGAACACCGGGGAGCTGTTTTTT. Protein sequence: CASSYPGTANTGELFF.

This sequence joins TRBV7-9 and TRBJ2-1; a possible D gene is TRBD2 (6 bases). The CDR3 is 16 residues long. The germline CDR1 and CDR2 sequences are SEHNR and FQNEAQ (reference sequence). V was trimmed by 7 bases and J by 0 bases, leaving 16 bases between them. The CDR3 loop reads CASNGGALISYNEQFF. CDR3 coding DNA: TGTGCCAGCAACGGGGGAGCGCTTATCTCCTACAATGAGCAGTTCTTC.

This clonotype was detected many times. The gene calls are TRBV28 and TRBJ2-5; TRBD1 or TRBD2 may be the D gene (6 bases each). Trimming left V 3 bases short and J 1 base short, with 15 bases between. The CDR3 totals 16 residues. Germline V gene lookup returns CDR1 MDHEN and CDR2 SYDVKM. The CDR3 reads CASSFRDLGAQETQYF. The CDR3 coding sequence is TGTGCCAGCAGTTTCCGGGACTTGGGGGCCCAAGAGACCCAGTACTTC.

This chain joins TRBV24-1 and TRBJ2-2; D gene unclear. The CDR3 extends over 13 amino acids. Germline V lookup: CDR1 KGHDR, CDR2 SFDVKD. Trimming shortened V by 4 bases and J by 5 bases, and 7 bases separated the two germline ends. The CDR3 DNA follows: TGTGCCACCAGTGAAACTGGGACCGGGGAGCTGTTTTTT. This encodes CATSETGTGELFF.

The sample holds many counts of this clonotype. The rearrangement uses TRBV20-1 and TRBJ2-3; no clear D gene. The V gene's germline CDR1 is DFQATT and CDR2 SNEGSKA (reference sequence). The CDR3 runs 13 residues. This CDR3 reads CSAWSALVDTQYF. CDR3 nucleotide sequence: TGCAGCGCTTGGAGCGCTCTCGTAGATACGCAGTATTTT.

This clonotype was detected ten times or more. The chain carries TRBV20-1 and TRBJ2-1; TRBD2 matches at 9 bases. CDR3 length equals 14 residues. V was clipped by 6 bases and J by 2 bases; unmatched bases: 5. The germline CDR1 and CDR2 sequences are DFQATT and SNEGSKA (reference sequence). The CDR3 loop reads CSALAGPTYNEQFF. In DNA form, the CDR3 reads TGCAGTGCGCTAGCGGGGCCCACCTACAATGAGCAGTTCTTC.

This chain connects TRBV5-1 to TRBJ2-1; D call uncertain. CDR1 is SGHRS, CDR2 YFSETQ, per germline. The CDR3 is 11 amino acids. Between the trimmed V and J ends, which lost 4 bases and 9 bases, there was a span of 8 bases. The CDR3 region is CASSTTTEQFF. CDR3 nucleotides: TGCGCCAGCAGCACCACTACTGAGCAGTTCTTC.

The sample holds a few counts of this clonotype. V gene TRBV28 combines with J gene TRBJ2-7; D is unclear. The germline V gene encodes CDR1 MDHEN and CDR2 SYDVKM. CDR3 length: 13 amino acids. V was trimmed by 2 bases and J by 3 bases, leaving 8 bases between them. CDR3 amino acids: CASSLTPVYEQYF. Written as DNA, the CDR3 is TGTGCCAGCAGTTTAACCCCCGTCTACGAGCAGTACTTC. Using reference TRBV28 and TRBJ2-7 for the parts outside the CDR3, the full variable domain is DVKVTQSSRYLVKRTGEKVFLECVQDMDHENMFWYRQDPGLGLRLIYFSYDVKMKEKGDIPEGYSVSREKKERFSLILESASTNQTSMYLCASSLTPVYEQYFGPGTRLTVT.